The sequence of this T cell receptor beta chain was determined in a study of blood T cell repertoires in COVID-19. Study in general: Collection of acute and convalescent COVID-19 samples took place in the United States, Italy and Spain.

Here immunoSEQ multiplex PCR was the method, and the copy in TCRdb shows in-frame clones only, minus some. The profile shows 350,000 to 450,000 clones, 80% to 85% of them singletons. The study drew participants aged about 18 to 90 years from roughly 25 US areas. Cohort 3 recovery required two negative PCRs, clearance, or symptom resolution. The CDR3 is made up of 15 amino acids. From germline, CDR1 is PRHDT and CDR2 FYEKMQ (reference sequence). Trimming took 5 bases from V and 3 from J, leaving 16 bases between them. The gene calls are TRBV13 and TRBJ1-2; a possible D gene is TRBD1 (5 bases). The sequence was obtained from a woman aged 45 to 65 who had recovered from COVID-19. Sequencing used PBMCs or T cells enriched from blood (not recorded which). CDR3 DNA: TGTGCCAGCAGCCTAGAGGCGTCAGGGTACTATGGCTACACCTTC. This encodes CASSLEASGYYGYTF.